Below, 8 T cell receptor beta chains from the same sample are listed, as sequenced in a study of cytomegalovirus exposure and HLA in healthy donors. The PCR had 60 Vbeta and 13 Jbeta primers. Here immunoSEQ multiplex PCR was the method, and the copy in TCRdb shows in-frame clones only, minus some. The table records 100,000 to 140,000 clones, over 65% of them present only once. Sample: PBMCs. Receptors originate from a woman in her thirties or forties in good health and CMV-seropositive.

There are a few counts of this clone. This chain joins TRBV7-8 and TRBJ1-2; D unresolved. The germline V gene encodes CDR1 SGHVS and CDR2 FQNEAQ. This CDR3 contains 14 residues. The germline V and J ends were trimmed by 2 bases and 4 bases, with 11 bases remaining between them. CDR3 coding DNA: TGTGCCAGCAGCTTATCGGGGTACGGCTATGGCTACACCTTC. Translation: CASSLSGYGYGYTF.

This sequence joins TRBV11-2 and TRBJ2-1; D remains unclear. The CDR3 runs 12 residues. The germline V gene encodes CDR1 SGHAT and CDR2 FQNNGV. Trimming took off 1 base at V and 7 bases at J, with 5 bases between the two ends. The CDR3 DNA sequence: TGTGCCAGCAGCTTAGGGCGGAATGAGCAGTTCTTC. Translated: CASSLGRNEQFF. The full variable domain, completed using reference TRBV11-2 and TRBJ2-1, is EAGVAQSPRYKIIEKRQSVAFWCNPISGHATLYWYQQILGQGPKLLIQFQNNGVVDDSQLPKDRFSAERLKGVDSTLKIQPAKLEDSAVYLCASSLGRNEQFFGPGTRLTVL.

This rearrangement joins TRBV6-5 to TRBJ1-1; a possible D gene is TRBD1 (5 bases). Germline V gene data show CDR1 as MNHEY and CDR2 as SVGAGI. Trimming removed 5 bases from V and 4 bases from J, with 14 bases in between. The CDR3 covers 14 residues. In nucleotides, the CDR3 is TGTGCCAGCAGTAACGACAGACGGAGCACTGAAGCTTTCTTT. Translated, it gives CASSNDRRSTEAFF.

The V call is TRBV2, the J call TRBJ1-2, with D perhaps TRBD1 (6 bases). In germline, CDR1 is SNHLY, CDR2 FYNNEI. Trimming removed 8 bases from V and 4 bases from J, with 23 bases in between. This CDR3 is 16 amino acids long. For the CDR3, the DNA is TGTGCCAGCCATCCGCATGCGGGGGCGCCTGGCTATGGCTACACCTTC. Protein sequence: CASHPHAGAPGYGYTF. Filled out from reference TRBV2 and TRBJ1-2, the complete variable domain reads EPEVTQTPSHQVTQMGQEVILRCVPISNHLYFYWYRQILGQKVEFLVSFYNNEISEKSEIFDDQFSVERPDGSNFTLKIRSTKLEDSAMYFCASHPHAGAPGYGYTFGSGTRLTVV.

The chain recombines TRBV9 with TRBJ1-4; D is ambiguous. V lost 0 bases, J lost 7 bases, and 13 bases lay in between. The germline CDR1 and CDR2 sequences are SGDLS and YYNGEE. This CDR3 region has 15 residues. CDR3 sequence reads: CASSVVGSSGEKLFF. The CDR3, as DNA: TGTGCCAGCAGCGTAGTCGGATCGTCGGGTGAAAAACTGTTTTTT.

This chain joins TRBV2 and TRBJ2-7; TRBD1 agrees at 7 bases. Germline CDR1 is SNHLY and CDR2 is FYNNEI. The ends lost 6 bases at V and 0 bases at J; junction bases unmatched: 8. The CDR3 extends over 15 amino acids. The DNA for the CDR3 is TGTGCCAGCAGGGATAGACAGGGCAGCTCCTACGAGCAGTACTTC. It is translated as CASRDRQGSSYEQYF.

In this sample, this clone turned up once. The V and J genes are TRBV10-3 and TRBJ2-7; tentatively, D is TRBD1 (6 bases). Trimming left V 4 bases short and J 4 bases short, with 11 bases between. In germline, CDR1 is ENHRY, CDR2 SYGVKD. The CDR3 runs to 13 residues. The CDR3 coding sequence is TGTGCCATCAGTGCAGGGGTTGAATACGAGCAGTACTTC. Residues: CAISAGVEYEQYF.

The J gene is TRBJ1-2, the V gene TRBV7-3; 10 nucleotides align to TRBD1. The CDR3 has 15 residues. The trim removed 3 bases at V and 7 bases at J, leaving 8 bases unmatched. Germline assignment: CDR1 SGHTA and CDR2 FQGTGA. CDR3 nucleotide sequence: TGTGCCAGCAGCTTGGGTGACAGGGGGCTAGGTGGCTACACCTTC. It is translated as CASSLGDRGLGGYTF.